The clone carrying this T cell receptor (beta chain) appeared many times. Each CDR3 protein is one row after TCRdb ran MiXCR on the RT-PCR reads. The sample includes 650,000 to 800,000 distinct CDR3 sequences, 12% to 15% of them seen just once. The germline V and J ends were trimmed by 4 bases and 6 bases, with 13 bases remaining between them. Germline V gene data show CDR1 as DFQATT and CDR2 as SNEGSKA (reference sequence). This CDR3 contains 13 residues. The clonotype originates from a female donor in good health, serving as a healthy control. The chain has TRBV20-1 and TRBJ2-1, with D possibly matching TRBD2 (5 bases). Input material: memory CD4+ T cells from blood. In nucleotides, the CDR3 is TGCAGTGCTACCCCGGACGAGGGCAATGAGCAGTTCTTC. It encodes CSATPDEGNEQFF.